This T cell receptor (beta chain) was recorded in a study of T cell changes during pregnancy in multiple sclerosis. The germline CDR1 and CDR2 sequences are SNHLY and FYNNEI. V trimming: 1 base; J trimming: 2 bases; junction bases outside the gene matches: 3. This CDR3 is 16 amino acids long. The repertoire was sequenced with immunoSEQ multiplex PCR; TCRdb's copy has only in-frame clones and lacks some. The sample has over 80,000 clones, 90% seen once; the top ten hold under 0.85%. The origin of this receptor is a female donor in good health, enrolled as a control in a pregnancy study. The chain joins TRBV2 to TRBJ1-5; TRBD1 agrees at 9 bases. The sample was peripheral blood, taken in the second trimester of pregnancy. The CDR3 sequence is CASSEGDRERNQPQHF. The CDR3 nucleotides read TGTGCCAGCAGTGAAGGGGACAGGGAACGCAATCAGCCCCAGCATTTT.